This is a list of T cell receptor beta chains from one sample in a study of cytomegalovirus exposure and HLA in healthy donors. Sequencing was performed with immunoSEQ multiplex PCR; in TCRdb, only in-frame clones are kept and a portion is missing. This sample has 75,000 to 100,000 clones, with roughly 97% found just once. Source material: PBMCs. The receptors stem from a man younger than 35 in good health and CMV-seronegative. The CDR3 runs from the conserved cysteine through the conserved F or W. A D gene is named only where the DNA matches it firmly. Only some rows state a clone size, as once, few, many or a class for expanded clones.

TRBJ1-3,NA,NA,TRBV7-2,TGTGCCAGCAGCTTTTACAGGGGAAACACCATATATTTT,CASSFYRGNTIYF
TRBJ2-1,NA,TRBD2,TRBV30,TGTGCCTGGAGTGCCACTAGCGTCGGAAATGAGCAGTTCTTC,CAWSATSVGNEQFF
TRBJ1-1,NA,TRBD1,TRBV4-1,TGCGCCAGCAGCACCCGGGACAGGGGCACTGAAGCTTTCTTT,CASSTRDRGTEAFF
TRBJ2-1,NA,NA,TRBV30,TGTGCCTGGAGTGCGCCCCGGGGATCCTACAATGAGCAGTTCTTC,CAWSAPRGSYNEQFF
TRBJ1-3,NA,TRBD1,TRBV28,TGTGCCAGCAGTTTAGGGGGGACAGGGGATGCAAACACCATATATTTT,CASSLGGTGDANTIYF
TRBJ1-4,NA,NA,TRBV18,TGTGCCAGCTCACCATACCAAAGATCAGGGATGGGTGAAAAACTGTTTTTT,CASSPYQRSGMGEKLFF
TRBJ1-1,NA,TRBD1,TRBV5-1,TGCGCCAGCGCCGGACAGGGGAGTCAGGGGACTGAAGCTTTCTTT,CASAGQGSQGTEAFF
TRBJ2-3,NA,TRBD2,TRBV4-3,TGCGCCAGCAGCCAAGATACGGCGGGAGGAGGCACAGATACGCAGTATTTT,CASSQDTAGGGTDTQYF
TRBJ2-3,once,NA,TRBV9,TGTGCCAGCAGCCCTCGCACAGATACGCAGTATTTT,CASSPRTDTQYF
TRBJ1-1,NA,NA,TRBV6-5,TGTGCCAGCAGTTACAATGAGGGCACTGAAGCTTTCTTT,CASSYNEGTEAFF
TRBJ2-1,NA,TRBD2,TRBV5-4,TGTGCCAGCAGCTTGAGTCTAGCGGGAGGATACAATGAGCAGTTCTTC,CASSLSLAGGYNEQFF
TRBJ2-1,NA,TRBD2,TRBV6-5,TGTGCCAGCAGAGACATAGCGGGAGGGCCGAATGAGCAGTTCTTC,CASRDIAGGPNEQFF
TRBJ2-3,NA,TRBD1,TRBV5-1,TGCGCCAGCAGCTTGTTCTTGGGGGGACAGGGCACAGATACGCAGTATTTT,CASSLFLGGQGTDTQYF
TRBJ1-2,few,NA,TRBV15,TGTGCCACCAGCAGAGAGGGGGGTGGCTACACCTTC,CATSREGGGYTF
TRBJ2-2,NA,TRBD1,TRBV5-6,TGTGCCAGCAGCTCGGGACAGGCCGGGGAGCTGTTTTTT,CASSSGQAGELFF
TRBJ1-2,NA,NA,TRBV7-3,TGTGCCAGCAGCCGGAGCGATGTTTCCGACGGCTACACCTTC,CASSRSDVSDGYTF
TRBJ1-2,NA,TRBD1,TRBV6-5,TGTGCCAGCAGTTACTCACAGGGGTCCCCCTATGGCTACACCTTC,CASSYSQGSPYGYTF
TRBJ2-5,NA,NA,TRBV18,TGTGCCAGCTCACCGGAATTCTCCGGGACAAGGGGGGAGACCCAGTACTTC,CASSPEFSGTRGETQYF
TRBJ1-5,NA,NA,TRBV5-1,TGCGCCAGCAGGAAGGGCGGGGGGAGCCCGAAGTATAGCAATCAGCCCCAGCATTTT,CASRKGGGSPKYSNQPQHF
TRBJ2-7,few,NA,TRBV7-8,TGTGCCAGCAGCTTAGCGCAGGACGAGCAGTACTTC,CASSLAQDEQYF
TRBJ2-5,NA,NA,TRBV9,TGTGCCAGCAGCGTAGGGAGTCTGCGAGAGACCCAGTACTTC,CASSVGSLRETQYF